This T cell receptor beta chain was identified in a study of blood T cell repertoires in COVID-19. Here immunoSEQ multiplex PCR was the method, and the copy in TCRdb shows in-frame clones only, minus some. The table includes about 270,000 clones, more than 75% detected once. The germline V and J ends were trimmed by 2 bases and 7 bases, with 14 bases remaining between them. Germline V gene sequence: CDR1 SGHAT, CDR2 FQNNGV. This CDR3 has 15 residues. The rearrangement uses TRBV11-2 and TRBJ2-2, with a possible D match to TRBD1 (5 bases). Sequences were obtained from peripheral blood. This receptor was taken from a man aged 35 to 55 who had recovered from COVID-19. The CDR3 protein is CASSLSGRRGGELFF. The DNA of the CDR3 is TGTGCCAGCAGCTTAAGTGGGCGTAGGGGCGGGGAGCTGTTTTTT.